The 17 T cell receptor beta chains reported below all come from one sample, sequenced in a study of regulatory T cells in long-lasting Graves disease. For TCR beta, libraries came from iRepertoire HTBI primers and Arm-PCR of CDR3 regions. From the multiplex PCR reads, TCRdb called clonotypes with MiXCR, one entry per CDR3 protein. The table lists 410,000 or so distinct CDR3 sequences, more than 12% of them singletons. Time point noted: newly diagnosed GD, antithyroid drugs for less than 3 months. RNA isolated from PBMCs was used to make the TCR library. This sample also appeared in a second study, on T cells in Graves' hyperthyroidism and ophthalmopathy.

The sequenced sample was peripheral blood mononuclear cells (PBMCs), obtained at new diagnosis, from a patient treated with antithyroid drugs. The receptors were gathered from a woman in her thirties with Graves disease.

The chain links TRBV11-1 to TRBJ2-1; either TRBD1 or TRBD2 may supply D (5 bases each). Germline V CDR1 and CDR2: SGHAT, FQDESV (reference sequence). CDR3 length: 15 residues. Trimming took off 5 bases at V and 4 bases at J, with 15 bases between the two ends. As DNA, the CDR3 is TGTGCCAGCAGCCCCCGGGACCCCACTTACAATGAGCAGTTCTTC. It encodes CASSPRDPTYNEQFF.

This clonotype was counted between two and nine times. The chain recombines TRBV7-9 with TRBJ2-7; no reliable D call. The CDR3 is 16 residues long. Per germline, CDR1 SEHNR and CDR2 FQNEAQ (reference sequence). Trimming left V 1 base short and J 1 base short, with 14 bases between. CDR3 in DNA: TGTGCCAGCAGCTTAGGAGGCAGTAGTTCATCCTACGAGCAGTACTTC. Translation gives CASSLGGSSSSYEQYF.

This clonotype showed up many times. CDR3 DNA: TGTGCCAGCAGGCCGAGAGGACTCCAACTGGGTAGCACAGATACGCAGTATTTT. This translates into CASRPRGLQLGSTDTQYF. This chain uses TRBV6-1 with TRBJ2-3; tentative D call: TRBD2 (5 bases). The CDR3 sequence is 18 residues long. V dropped 6 bases and J dropped 0 bases, with 22 bases sitting between them. Germline CDR1 reads MNHNS; CDR2 reads SASEGT.

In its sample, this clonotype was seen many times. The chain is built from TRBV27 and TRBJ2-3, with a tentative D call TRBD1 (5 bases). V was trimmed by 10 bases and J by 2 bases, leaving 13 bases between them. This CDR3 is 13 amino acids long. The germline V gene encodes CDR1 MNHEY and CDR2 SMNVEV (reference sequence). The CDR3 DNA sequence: TGTGCCATCCGAAAGGGGCCCACAGATACGCAGTATTTT. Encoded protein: CAIRKGPTDTQYF.

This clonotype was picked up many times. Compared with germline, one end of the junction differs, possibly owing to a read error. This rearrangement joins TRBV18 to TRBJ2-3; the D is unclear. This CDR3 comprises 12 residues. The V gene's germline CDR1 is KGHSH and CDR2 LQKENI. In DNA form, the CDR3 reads TGTGCCAGCTCCCCACAGTCAGATACGCAGTATTTT. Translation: CASSPQSDTQYF.

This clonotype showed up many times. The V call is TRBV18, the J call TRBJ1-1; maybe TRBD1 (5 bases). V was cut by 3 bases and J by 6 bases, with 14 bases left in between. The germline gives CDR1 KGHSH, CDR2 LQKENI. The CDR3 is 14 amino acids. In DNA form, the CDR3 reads TGTGCCAGCTCACCCCTTATTGTAGGGGCTGAAGCTTTCTTT. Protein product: CASSPLIVGAEAFF.

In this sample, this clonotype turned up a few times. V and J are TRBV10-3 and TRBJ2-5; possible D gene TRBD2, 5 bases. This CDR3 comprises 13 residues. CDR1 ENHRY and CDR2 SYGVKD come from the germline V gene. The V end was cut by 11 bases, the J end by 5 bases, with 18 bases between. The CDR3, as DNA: TGTGCCGACCTTCGAGGGCCGTGGGAGACCCAGTACTTC. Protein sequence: CADLRGPWETQYF.

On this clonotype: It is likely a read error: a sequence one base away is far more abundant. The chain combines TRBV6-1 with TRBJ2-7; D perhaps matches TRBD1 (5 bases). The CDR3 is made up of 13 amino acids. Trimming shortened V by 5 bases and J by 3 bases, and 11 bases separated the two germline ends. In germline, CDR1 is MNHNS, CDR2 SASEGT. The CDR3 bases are TGTGCCAGCAGTCCGAGACAGATCTACGAGCAGTACTTC. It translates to CASSPRQIYEQYF.

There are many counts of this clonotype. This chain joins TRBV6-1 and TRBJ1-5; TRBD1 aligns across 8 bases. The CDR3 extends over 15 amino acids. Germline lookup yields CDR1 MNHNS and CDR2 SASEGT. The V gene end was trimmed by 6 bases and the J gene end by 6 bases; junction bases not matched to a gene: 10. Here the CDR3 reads CASRTWQGAAQPQHF. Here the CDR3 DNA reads TGTGCCAGCAGGACTTGGCAGGGGGCCGCTCAGCCCCAGCATTTT.

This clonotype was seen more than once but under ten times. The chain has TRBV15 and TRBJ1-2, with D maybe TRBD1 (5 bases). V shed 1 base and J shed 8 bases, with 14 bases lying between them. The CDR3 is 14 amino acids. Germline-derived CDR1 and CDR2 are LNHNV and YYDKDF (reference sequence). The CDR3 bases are TGTGCCACCAGCAGAGCAACCAGGGACGACGGCTACACCTTC. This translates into CATSRATRDDGYTF.

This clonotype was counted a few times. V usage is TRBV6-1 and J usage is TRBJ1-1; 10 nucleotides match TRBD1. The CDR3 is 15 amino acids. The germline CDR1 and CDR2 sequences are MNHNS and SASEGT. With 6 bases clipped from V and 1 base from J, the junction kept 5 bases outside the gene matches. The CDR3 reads CASSKDRGTNTEAFF. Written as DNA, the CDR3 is TGTGCCAGCAGCAAGGACAGGGGGACGAACACTGAAGCTTTCTTT.

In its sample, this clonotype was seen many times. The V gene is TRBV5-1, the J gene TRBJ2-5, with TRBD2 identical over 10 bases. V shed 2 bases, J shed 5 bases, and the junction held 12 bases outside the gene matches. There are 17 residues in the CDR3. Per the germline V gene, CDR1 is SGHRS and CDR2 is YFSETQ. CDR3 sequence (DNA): TGCGCCAGCAGCTTAACTCCTAGCGGGAGCGGTGGGGAGACCCAGTACTTC. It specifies CASSLTPSGSGGETQYF.

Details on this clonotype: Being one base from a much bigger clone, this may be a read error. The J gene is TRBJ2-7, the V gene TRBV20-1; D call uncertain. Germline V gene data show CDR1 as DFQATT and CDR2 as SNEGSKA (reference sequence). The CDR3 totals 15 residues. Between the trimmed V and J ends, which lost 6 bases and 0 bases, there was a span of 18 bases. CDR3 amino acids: CSALSGGGTSYEQYF. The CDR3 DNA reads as TGCAGTGCCCTCTCCGGCGGCGGAACCTCCTACGAGCAGTACTTC.

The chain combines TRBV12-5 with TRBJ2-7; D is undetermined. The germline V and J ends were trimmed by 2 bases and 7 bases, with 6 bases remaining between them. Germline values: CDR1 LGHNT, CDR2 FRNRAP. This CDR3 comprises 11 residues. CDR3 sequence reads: CASGLSWEQYF. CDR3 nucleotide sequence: TGTGCTAGTGGTTTGAGCTGGGAGCAGTACTTC.

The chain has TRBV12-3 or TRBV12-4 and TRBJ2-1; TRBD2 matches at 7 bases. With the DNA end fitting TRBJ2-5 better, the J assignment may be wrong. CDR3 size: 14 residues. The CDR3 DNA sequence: TGTGCCAGCAGTTTTGGGGGGGATGGAGAGACCCAGTACTTC. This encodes CASSFGGDGETQYF.

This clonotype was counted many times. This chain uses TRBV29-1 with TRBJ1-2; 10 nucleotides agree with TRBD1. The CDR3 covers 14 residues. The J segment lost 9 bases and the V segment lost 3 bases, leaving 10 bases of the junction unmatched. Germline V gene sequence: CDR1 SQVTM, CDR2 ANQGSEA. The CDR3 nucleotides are TGCAGCGTTGAGTTAAGGACAGGGGGAGGGAGCTACACCTTC. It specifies CSVELRTGGGSYTF.

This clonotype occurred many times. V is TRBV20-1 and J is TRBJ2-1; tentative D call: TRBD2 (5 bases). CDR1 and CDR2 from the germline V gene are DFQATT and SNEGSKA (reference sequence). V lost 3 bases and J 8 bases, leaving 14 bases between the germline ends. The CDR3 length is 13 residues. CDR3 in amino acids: CSASFGEFDEQFF. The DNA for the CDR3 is TGCAGTGCTAGCTTCGGGGAGTTCGATGAGCAGTTCTTC.